A selection of T cell receptor beta chains follows, all from one sample in a study of CD8 T cells in Susac syndrome. TCRdb reanalysed the immunoSEQ multiplex PCR reads using MiXCR and keeps one entry per CDR3 protein. The table has under 150,000 distinct CDR3 sequences, around 95% seen once. Sequenced sample: CD4+ T cells from PBMCs. The source is a human donor with Susac syndrome. Each CDR3 is given with its conserved first and last residue. The D gene is left open where the match is weak. Size tells how often a clone was seen (once, few, many) or the class of an expanded clone, and some rows leave it out.

d_call j_call v_call clone_size cdr3_length cdr3_aa cdr3_nt
. TRBJ2-7 TRBV20-1 . 12 CSGRAAAHEQYF TGCAGTGGCAGGGCAGCTGCCCACGAGCAGTACTTC
TRBD2 TRBJ2-1 TRBV20-1 . 16 CSARDLFSGGANEQFF TGCAGTGCTAGAGACCTTTTTAGCGGGGGGGCGAATGAGCAGTTCTTC
TRBD2 TRBJ2-7 TRBV20-1 once 15 CSAFGGTIQTTEQYF TGCAGTGCTTTCGGGGGGACGATCCAAACTACCGAGCAGTACTTC
TRBD1 TRBJ2-5 TRBV7-8 . 12 CASSQGPGTQYF TGTGCCAGCTCACAGGGGCCTGGGACCCAGTACTTC
TRBD2 TRBJ2-3 TRBV20-1 . 14 CSAPGLAWGDTQYF TGCAGTGCTCCCGGACTAGCTTGGGGAGATACGCAGTATTTT
TRBD2 TRBJ2-3 TRBV28 . 14 CASSRAGEEDTQYF TGTGCCAGCAGTAGAGCGGGAGAGGAAGATACGCAGTATTTT
TRBD2 TRBJ2-1 TRBV7-6 . 16 CASSYTSGSSYNEQFF TGTGCCAGCAGCTATACTAGCGGGAGCTCCTACAATGAGCAGTTCTTC
TRBD2 TRBJ2-7 TRBV6-5 once 15 CASSRREVAGGEQYF TGTGCCAGCAGCCGCCGTGAGGTAGCGGGGGGTGAGCAGTACTTC
. TRBJ2-7 TRBV3-1 . 15 CASSQRTGDPYEQYF TGTGCCAGCAGCCAAAGGACGGGGGATCCCTACGAGCAGTACTTC
. TRBJ1-2 TRBV29-1 . 14 CSVEDTGRNVGYTF TGCAGCGTTGAAGACACAGGGCGAAACGTTGGCTACACCTTC
. TRBJ1-1 TRBV4-1 . 16 CASSPIGRRMNTEAFF TGCGCCAGCAGCCCCATAGGGAGGAGGATGAACACTGAAGCTTTCTTT
. TRBJ2-6 TRBV28 . 16 CASSGEGVSGANVLTF TGTGCCAGCAGTGGGGAAGGGGTCTCTGGGGCCAACGTCCTGACTTTC
. TRBJ2-7 TRBV3-1 . 12 CASSQSVRQQYF TGTGCCAGCAGCCAATCGGTCCGACAGCAGTACTTC
. TRBJ2-1 TRBV15 . 14 CATSRDLGVNEQFF TGTGCCACCAGCAGAGATCTCGGGGTAAATGAGCAGTTCTTC
. TRBJ2-1 TRBV4-1 . 14 CASSSPVASYEQFF TGCGCCAGCAGCTCCCCCGTTGCTAGTTATGAGCAGTTCTTC
. TRBJ1-3 TRBV20-1 . 13 CSAMKGSGNTIYF TGCAGTGCTATGAAGGGCTCTGGAAACACCATATATTTT
. TRBJ1-6 TRBV14 . 16 CASSQVGRTRNSPLHF TGTGCCAGCAGCCAAGTCGGTAGGACGCGTAATTCACCCCTCCACTTT
. TRBJ2-1 TRBV28 . 11 CASSTHNEQFF TGTGCCAGCAGTACCCACAATGAGCAGTTCTTC
. TRBJ2-3 TRBV7-3 . 13 CASSTSSTDTQYF TGTGCCAGCAGCACCTCAAGTACAGATACGCAGTATTTT
. TRBJ2-7 TRBV11-2 . 13 CASSLVTSYEQYF TGTGCCAGCAGCTTAGTGACGTCCTACGAGCAGTACTTC
TRBD1 TRBJ2-3 TRBV7-2 . 18 CASSLGDRGLGGTDTQYF TGTGCCAGCAGCTTGGGTGACAGGGGGCTCGGGGGCACAGATACGCAGTATTTT
. TRBJ2-2 TRBV3-1 . 15 CASSARETATGELFF TGTGCCAGCAGCGCCCGGGAGACCGCTACCGGGGAGCTGTTTTTT
. TRBJ1-1 TRBV7-9 . 15 CASSLVAGRDTEAFF TGTGCCAGCAGCTTAGTGGCCGGACGGGACACTGAAGCTTTCTTT
. TRBJ2-7 TRBV28 . 13 CATRPVPSYEQYF TGTGCCACCCGACCCGTCCCCTCCTACGAGCAGTACTTC
. TRBJ2-5 TRBV15 . 11 CATGDGETQYF TGTGCCACCGGGGACGGGGAGACCCAGTACTTC
. TRBJ1-1 TRBV7-3 . 14 CASSPRGSGTEAFF TGTGCCAGCAGCCCCCGCGGGTCGGGCACTGAAGCTTTCTTT
. TRBJ2-3 TRBV6-5 once 12 CASSYPGDTQYF TGTGCCAGCAGTTACCCGGGGGATACGCAGTATTTT
. TRBJ2-5 TRBV7-9 . 13 CASSLNTGETQYF TGTGCCAGCAGCTTAAATACTGGAGAGACCCAGTACTTC
TRBD1 TRBJ1-3 TRBV12-3/TRBV12-4 . 16 CASSTTGTRSGNTIYF TGTGCCAGCAGTACGACAGGGACCCGCTCTGGAAACACCATATATTTT
. TRBJ1-6 TRBV14 . 13 CASSPRVNSPLHF TGTGCCAGCAGCCCTAGAGTCAATTCACCCCTCCACTTT
TRBD2 TRBJ2-1 TRBV29-1 . 16 CSVRAGGRSSYNEQFF TGCAGCGTTAGGGCGGGGGGCCGTAGCTCCTACAATGAGCAGTTCTTC
. TRBJ1-1 TRBV20-1 . 10 CSAITTEAFF TGCAGTGCTATTACCACTGAAGCTTTCTTT
. TRBJ2-3 TRBV11-2 . 13 CASSSRRTDTQYF TGTGCCAGCAGCTCCCGCCGTACAGATACGCAGTATTTT
. TRBJ2-7 TRBV5-4 . 13 CASSFSTSYEQYF TGTGCCAGCAGCTTCAGCACTTCCTACGAGCAGTACTTC
TRBD1 TRBJ1-1 TRBV20-1 . 14 CSARGTGWRTEAFF TGCAGTGCTAGAGGGACAGGGTGGAGGACTGAAGCTTTCTTT
TRBD1 TRBJ2-7 TRBV18 . 13 CASSPTGAYEQYF TGTGCCAGCTCACCAACAGGGGCCTACGAGCAGTACTTC
. TRBJ2-7 TRBV9 . 13 CASSAGNSYEQYF TGTGCCAGCAGCGCGGGTAACTCCTACGAGCAGTACTTC
. TRBJ2-5 TRBV7-9 . 14 CASREIAFQETQYF TGTGCCAGCAGAGAAATAGCGTTCCAAGAGACCCAGTACTTC
. TRBJ2-1 TRBV5-6 . 12 CATRASGEEQFF TGTGCCACCCGAGCTTCGGGGGAGGAGCAGTTCTTC
. TRBJ1-4 TRBV15 . 16 CATSRHTGSTNEKLFF TGTGCCACCAGCAGACATACAGGGTCAACTAATGAAAAACTGTTTTTT
. TRBJ1-6 TRBV9 . 15 CASSVGGLSGSPLHF TGTGCCAGCAGCGTAGGAGGTCTCTCGGGTTCACCCCTCCACTTT
. TRBJ2-7 TRBV9 . 16 CASSVEPSRGQYEQYF TGTGCCAGCAGCGTAGAACCGAGCAGGGGTCAATACGAGCAGTACTTC
. TRBJ2-1 TRBV20-1 . 15 CSAPGHGGPEHEQFF TGCAGTGCCCCTGGACACGGGGGGCCGGAGCATGAGCAGTTCTTC
. TRBJ2-7 TRBV12-3/TRBV12-4 . 12 CASGLSGVEQYF TGTGCCAGCGGCCTCTCCGGGGTGGAGCAGTACTTC
TRBD1 TRBJ1-4 TRBV4-1 . 16 CASSPQGASGNEKLFF TGCGCCAGCAGCCCACAGGGGGCAAGCGGTAATGAAAAACTGTTTTTT
. TRBJ2-5 TRBV3-1 . 12 CASSQLRETQYF TGTGCCAGCAGCCAGCTACGAGAGACCCAGTACTTC
. TRBJ2-5 TRBV27 . 15 CASSFLNQLQETQYF TGTGCCAGCAGTTTTCTTAACCAATTGCAAGAGACCCAGTACTTC
TRBD1 TRBJ2-1 TRBV5-4 . 16 CASSLGQGIPRGEQFF TGTGCCAGCAGCCTGGGACAGGGGATCCCGCGGGGTGAGCAGTTCTTC
. TRBJ2-7 TRBV28 . 12 CASMGAGREQYF TGTGCCAGCATGGGGGCGGGGAGAGAGCAGTACTTC
. TRBJ1-4 TRBV29-1 . 13 CSVPGDQTRKLFF TGCAGCGTGCCCGGGGACCAAACGAGGAAACTGTTTTTT
. TRBJ2-4 TRBV25-1 . 13 CASSGTLGNIQYF TGTGCCAGCAGCGGGACTCTTGGGAACATTCAGTACTTC
. TRBJ2-2 TRBV7-9 . 16 CASSSPGGRPTGELFF TGTGCCAGCAGCTCCCCTGGGGGCAGACCCACCGGGGAGCTGTTTTTT
TRBD2 TRBJ2-5 TRBV28 once 16 CASSFSSGRVSETQYF TGTGCCAGCAGTTTCTCCAGCGGGAGGGTTAGCGAGACCCAGTACTTC
TRBD2 TRBJ2-1 TRBV12-3/TRBV12-4 . 13 CASATSGRGEQFF TGTGCCAGCGCAACTAGCGGGCGGGGGGAGCAGTTCTTC